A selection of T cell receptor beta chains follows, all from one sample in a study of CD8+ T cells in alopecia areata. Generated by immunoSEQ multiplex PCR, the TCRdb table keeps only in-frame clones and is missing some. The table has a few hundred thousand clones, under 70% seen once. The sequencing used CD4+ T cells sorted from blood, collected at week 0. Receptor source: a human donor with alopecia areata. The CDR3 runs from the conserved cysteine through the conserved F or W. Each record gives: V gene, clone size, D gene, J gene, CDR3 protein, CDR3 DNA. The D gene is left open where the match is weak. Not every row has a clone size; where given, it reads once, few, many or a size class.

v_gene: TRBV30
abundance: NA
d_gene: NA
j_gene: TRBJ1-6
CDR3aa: CAWSSSYNSPLHF
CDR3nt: TGTGCCTGGAGCAGCTCCTATAATTCACCCCTCCACTTT

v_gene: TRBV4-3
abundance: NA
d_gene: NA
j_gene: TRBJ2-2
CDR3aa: CASSQEGHTTGELFF
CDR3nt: TGCGCCAGCAGCCAAGAGGGACATACTACCGGGGAGCTGTTTTTT

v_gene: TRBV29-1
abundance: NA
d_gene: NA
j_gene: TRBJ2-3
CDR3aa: CSAVGPDTQYF
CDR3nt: TGCAGCGCCGTCGGACCAGATACGCAGTATTTT

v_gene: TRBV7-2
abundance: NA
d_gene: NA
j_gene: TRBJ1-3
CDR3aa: CASSLRGVGAGNTIYF
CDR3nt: TGTGCCAGCAGCTTAAGGGGCGTTGGAGCTGGAAACACCATATATTTT

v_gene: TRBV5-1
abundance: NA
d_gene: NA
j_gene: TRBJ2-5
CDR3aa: CASSLPGVQETQYF
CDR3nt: TGCGCCAGCAGCCTACCGGGGGTCCAAGAGACCCAGTACTTC

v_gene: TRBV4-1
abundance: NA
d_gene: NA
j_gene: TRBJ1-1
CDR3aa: CASSQIGIGTNTEAFF
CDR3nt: TGCGCCAGCAGCCAAATAGGAATAGGGACGAACACTGAAGCTTTCTTT

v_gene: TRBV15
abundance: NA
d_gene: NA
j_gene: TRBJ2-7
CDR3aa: CATSSTGEQYF
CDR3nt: TGTGCCACCAGCAGCACAGGCGAGCAGTACTTC

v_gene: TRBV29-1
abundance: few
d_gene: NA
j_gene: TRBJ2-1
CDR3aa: CSVGVGPNEQFF
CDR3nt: TGCAGCGTTGGGGTGGGGCCCAATGAGCAGTTCTTC

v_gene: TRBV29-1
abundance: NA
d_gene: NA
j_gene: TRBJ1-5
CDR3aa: CSVGGGATQPQHF
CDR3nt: TGCAGCGTTGGTGGGGGGGCCACGCAGCCCCAGCATTTT

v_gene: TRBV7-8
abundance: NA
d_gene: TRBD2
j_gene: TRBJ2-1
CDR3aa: CASSFELAGGPRVNEQFF
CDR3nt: TGTGCCAGCAGCTTTGAGCTAGCGGGGGGGCCGAGGGTGAATGAGCAGTTCTTC